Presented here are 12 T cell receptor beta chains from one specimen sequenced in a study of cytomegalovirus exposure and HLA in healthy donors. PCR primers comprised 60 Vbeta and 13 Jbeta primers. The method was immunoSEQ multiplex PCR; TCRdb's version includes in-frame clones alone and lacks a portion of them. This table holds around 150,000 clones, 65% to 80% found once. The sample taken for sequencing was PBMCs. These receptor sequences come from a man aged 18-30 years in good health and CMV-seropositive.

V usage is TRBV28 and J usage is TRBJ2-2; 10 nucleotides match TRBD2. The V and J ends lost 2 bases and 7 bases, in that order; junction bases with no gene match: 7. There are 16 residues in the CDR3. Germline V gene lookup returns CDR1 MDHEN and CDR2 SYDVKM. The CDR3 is CASSLTLAGVDGELFF. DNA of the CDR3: TGTGCCAGCAGTTTAACCCTAGCGGGGGTGGACGGGGAGCTGTTTTTT.

The CDR3 loop reads CASSVDSMTSGRKETQYF. CDR3 coding DNA: TGTGCCAGCAGCGTAGATTCCATGACTAGCGGGCGAAAAGAGACCCAGTACTTC. V is TRBV9 and J is TRBJ2-5; 10 bases match TRBD2. Trimming at V came to 0 bases and at J to 3 bases, leaving 11 bases not matched to a gene. Germline V lookup: CDR1 SGDLS, CDR2 YYNGEE. The CDR3 runs to 18 residues.

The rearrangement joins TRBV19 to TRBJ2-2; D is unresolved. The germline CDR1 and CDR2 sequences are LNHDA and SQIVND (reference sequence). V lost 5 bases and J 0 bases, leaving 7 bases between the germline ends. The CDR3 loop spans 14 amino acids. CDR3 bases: TGTGCCAGTAGTGCCGGGTCGAACACCGGGGAGCTGTTTTTT. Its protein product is CASSAGSNTGELFF.

In DNA form, the CDR3 reads TGTGCCAGCAACTGGGGGGGTCAAGAGACCCAGTACTTC. It codes for CASNWGGQETQYF. The chain recombines TRBV6-6 with TRBJ2-5; 7 positions agree with TRBD2. In germline, CDR1 is MNHNY, CDR2 SVGAGI (reference sequence). The CDR3 has 13 amino acids. V trimming: 7 bases; J trimming: 2 bases; junction bases outside the gene matches: 4.

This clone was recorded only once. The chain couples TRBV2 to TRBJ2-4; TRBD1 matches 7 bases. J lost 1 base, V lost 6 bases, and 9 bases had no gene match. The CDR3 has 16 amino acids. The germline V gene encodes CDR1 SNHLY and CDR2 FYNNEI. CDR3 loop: CASSVQGKLAKNIQYF. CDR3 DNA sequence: TGTGCCAGCAGCGTACAGGGGAAGTTGGCCAAAAACATTCAGTACTTC.

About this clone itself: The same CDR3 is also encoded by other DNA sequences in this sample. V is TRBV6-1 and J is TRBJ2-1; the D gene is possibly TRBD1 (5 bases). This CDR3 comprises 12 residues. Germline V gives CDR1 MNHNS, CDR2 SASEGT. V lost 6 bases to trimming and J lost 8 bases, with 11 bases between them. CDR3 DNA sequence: TGTGCCAGCAGACTCCAAGGGGATGAGCAGTTCTTC. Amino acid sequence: CASRLQGDEQFF.

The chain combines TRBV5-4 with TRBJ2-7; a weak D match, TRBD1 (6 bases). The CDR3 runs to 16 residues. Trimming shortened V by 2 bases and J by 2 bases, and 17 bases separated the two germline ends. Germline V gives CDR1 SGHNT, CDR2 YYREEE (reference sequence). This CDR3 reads CASSFQGTGLAYEQYV. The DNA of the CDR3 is TGTGCCAGCAGCTTTCAGGGGACCGGACTCGCCTACGAGCAGTACGTC.

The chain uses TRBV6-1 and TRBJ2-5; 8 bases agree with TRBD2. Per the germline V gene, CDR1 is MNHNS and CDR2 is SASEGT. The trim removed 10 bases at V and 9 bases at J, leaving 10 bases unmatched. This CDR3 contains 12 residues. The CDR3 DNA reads TGTGCCACCCCACCCAGCGGGGGCCCCCAGTACTTC. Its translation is CATPPSGGPQYF.

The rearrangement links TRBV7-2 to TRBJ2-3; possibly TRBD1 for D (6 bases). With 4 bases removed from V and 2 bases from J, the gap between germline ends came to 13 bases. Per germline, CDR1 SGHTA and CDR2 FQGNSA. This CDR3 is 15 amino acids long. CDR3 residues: CASSSTGTLTDTQYF. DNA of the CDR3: TGTGCCAGCAGCTCTACAGGGACACTCACAGATACGCAGTATTTT.

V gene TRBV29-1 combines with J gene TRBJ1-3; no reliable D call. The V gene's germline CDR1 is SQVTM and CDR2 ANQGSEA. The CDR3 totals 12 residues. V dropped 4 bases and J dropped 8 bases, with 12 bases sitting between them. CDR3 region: CSVVLSVDTIYF. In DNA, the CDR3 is TGCAGCGTTGTTCTATCGGTGGACACCATATATTTT.

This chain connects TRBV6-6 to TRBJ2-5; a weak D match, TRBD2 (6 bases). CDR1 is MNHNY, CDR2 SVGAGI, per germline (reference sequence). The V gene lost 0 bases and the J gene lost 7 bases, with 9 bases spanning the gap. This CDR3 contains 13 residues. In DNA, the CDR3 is TGTGCCAGCAGTTACTCGGACGGGGGGACCCAGTACTTC. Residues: CASSYSDGGTQYF.

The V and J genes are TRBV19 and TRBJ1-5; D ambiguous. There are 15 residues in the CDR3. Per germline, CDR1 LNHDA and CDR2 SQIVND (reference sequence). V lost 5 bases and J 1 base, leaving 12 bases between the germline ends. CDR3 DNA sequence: TGTGCCAGTAGTTATCAGCGATGGAGCAATCAGCCCCAGCATTTT. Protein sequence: CASSYQRWSNQPQHF.